This T cell receptor beta chain was recorded in a study of CD4 T cell repertoires in COVID-19. The repertoire was sequenced with immunoSEQ multiplex PCR; TCRdb's copy has only in-frame clones and lacks some. The table shows fewer than 100,000 clones, with 83% occurring only once. This material consisted of CD4+ T cells from peripheral blood, taken after recovery from COVID-19. This clonotype originated in a human donor who had COVID-19.

CDR3 amino acids: CAIRDGGMNTEAFF. Written as DNA, the CDR3 is TGTGCCATCAGGGATGGGGGAATGAACACTGAAGCTTTCTTT. This chain connects TRBV10-3 to TRBJ1-1, with a tentative D call TRBD1 (5 bases). This CDR3 comprises 14 residues. V was shortened by 6 bases and J by 0 bases, with 11 bases between the two germline ends. Germline V gene sequence: CDR1 ENHRY, CDR2 SYGVKD.